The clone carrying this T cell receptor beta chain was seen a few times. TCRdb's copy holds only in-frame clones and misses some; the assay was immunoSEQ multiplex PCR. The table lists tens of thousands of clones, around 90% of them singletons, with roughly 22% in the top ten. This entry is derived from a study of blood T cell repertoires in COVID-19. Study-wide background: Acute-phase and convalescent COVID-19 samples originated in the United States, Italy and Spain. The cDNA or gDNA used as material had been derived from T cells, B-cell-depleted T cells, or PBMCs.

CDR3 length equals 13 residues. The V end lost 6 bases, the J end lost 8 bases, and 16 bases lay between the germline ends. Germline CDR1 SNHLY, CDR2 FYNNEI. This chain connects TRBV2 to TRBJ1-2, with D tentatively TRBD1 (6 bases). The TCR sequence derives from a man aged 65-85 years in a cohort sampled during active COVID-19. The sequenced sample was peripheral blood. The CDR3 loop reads CASRGQLGWGYTF. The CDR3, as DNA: TGTGCCAGCAGAGGACAGCTCGGCTGGGGCTACACCTTC. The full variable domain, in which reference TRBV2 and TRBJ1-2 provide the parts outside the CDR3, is EPEVTQTPSHQVTQMGQEVILRCVPISNHLYFYWYRQILGQKVEFLVSFYNNEISEKSEIFDDQFSVERPDGSNFTLKIRSTKLEDSAMYFCASRGQLGWGYTFGSGTRLTVV.